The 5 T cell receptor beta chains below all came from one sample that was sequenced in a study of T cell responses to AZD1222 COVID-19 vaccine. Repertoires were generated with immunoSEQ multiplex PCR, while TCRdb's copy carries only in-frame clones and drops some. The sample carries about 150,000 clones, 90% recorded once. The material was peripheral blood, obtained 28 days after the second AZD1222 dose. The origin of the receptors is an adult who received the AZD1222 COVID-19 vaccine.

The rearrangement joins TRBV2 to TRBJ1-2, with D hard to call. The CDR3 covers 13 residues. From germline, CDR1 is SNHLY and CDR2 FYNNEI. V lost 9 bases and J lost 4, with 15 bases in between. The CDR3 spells CASPSEAGYGYTF. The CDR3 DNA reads TGTGCCAGTCCCAGCGAAGCAGGCTATGGCTACACCTTC.

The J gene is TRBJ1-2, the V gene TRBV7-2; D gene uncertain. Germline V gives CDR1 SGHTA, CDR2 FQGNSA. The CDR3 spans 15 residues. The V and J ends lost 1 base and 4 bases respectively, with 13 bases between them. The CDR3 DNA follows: TGTGCCAGCAGCTTAGGTAGGGCCCCCTTCTATGGCTACACCTTC. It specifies CASSLGRAPFYGYTF.

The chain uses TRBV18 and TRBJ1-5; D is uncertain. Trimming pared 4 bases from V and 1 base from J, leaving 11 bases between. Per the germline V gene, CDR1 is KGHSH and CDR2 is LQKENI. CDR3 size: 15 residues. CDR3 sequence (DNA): TGTGCCAGCTCACTAATGACAACCAGCAATCAGCCCCAGCATTTT. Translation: CASSLMTTSNQPQHF.

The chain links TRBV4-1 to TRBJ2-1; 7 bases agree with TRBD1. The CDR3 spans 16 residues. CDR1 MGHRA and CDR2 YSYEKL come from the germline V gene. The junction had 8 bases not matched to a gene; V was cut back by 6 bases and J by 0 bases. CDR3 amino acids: CASRRGQPLSYNEQFF. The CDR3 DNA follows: TGCGCCAGCAGACGGGGACAGCCTCTCTCCTACAATGAGCAGTTCTTC.

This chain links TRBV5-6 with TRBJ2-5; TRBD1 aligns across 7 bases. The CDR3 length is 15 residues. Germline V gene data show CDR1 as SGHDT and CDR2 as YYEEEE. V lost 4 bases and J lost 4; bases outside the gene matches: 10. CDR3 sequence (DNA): TGTGCCAGCAGCATCGGTTTAGGGGGCGGAGAGACCCAGTACTTC. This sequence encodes CASSIGLGGGETQYF.